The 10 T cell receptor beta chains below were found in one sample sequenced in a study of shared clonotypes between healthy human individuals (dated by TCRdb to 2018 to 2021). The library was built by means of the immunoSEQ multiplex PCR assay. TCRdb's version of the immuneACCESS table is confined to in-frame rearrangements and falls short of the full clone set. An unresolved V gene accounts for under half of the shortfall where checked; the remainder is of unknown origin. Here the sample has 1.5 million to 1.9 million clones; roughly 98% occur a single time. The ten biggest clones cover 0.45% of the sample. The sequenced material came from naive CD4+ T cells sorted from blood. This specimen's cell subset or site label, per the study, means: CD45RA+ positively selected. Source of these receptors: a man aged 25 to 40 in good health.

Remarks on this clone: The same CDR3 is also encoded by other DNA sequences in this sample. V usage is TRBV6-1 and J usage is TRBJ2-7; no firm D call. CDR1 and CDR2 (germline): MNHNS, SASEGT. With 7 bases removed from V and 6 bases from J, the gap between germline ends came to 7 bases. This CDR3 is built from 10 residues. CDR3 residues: CASNRGEQYF. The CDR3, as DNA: TGTGCCAGCAATAGAGGCGAGCAGTACTTC.

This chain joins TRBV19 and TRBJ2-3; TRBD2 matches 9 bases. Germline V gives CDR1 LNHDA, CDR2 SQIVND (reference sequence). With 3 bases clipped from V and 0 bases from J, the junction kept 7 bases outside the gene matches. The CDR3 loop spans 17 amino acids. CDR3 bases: TGTGCCAGTAGTATTGGCGCTAGCGGGGCTAGCACAGATACGCAGTATTTT. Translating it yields CASSIGASGASTDTQYF. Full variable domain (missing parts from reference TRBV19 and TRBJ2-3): DGGITQSPKYLFRKEGQNVTLSCEQNLNHDAMYWYRQDPGQGLRLIYYSQIVNDFQKGDIAEGYSVSREKKESFPLTVTSAQKNPTAFYLCASSIGASGASTDTQYFGPGTRLTVL.

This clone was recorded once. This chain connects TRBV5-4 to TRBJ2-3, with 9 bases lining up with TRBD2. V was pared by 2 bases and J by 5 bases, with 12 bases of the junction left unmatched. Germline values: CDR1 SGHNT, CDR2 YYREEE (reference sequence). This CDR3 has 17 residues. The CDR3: CASSLSAGGPPRDTQYF. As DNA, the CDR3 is TGTGCCAGCAGCTTATCTGCGGGAGGGCCTCCGAGAGATACGCAGTATTTT. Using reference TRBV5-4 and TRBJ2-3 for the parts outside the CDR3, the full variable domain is ETGVTQSPTHLIKTRGQQVTLRCSSQSGHNTVSWYQQALGQGPQFIFQYYREEENGRGNFPPRFSGLQFPNYSSELNVNALELDDSALYLCASSLSAGGPPRDTQYFGPGTRLTVL.

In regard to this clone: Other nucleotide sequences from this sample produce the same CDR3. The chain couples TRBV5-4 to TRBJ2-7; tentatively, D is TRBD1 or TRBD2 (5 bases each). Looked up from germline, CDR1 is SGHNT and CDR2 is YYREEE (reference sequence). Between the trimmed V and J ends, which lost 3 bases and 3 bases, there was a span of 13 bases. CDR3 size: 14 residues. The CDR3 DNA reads TGTGCCAGCAGCTCTCAGGGACCCTTCTACGAGCAGTACTTC. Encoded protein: CASSSQGPFYEQYF.

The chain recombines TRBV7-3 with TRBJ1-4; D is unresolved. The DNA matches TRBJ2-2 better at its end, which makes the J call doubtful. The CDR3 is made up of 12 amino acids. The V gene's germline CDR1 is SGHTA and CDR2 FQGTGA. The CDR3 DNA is TGTGCCAGCAGCTTTCGCCAGTGGGAGCTGTTTTTT. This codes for CASSFRQWELFF.

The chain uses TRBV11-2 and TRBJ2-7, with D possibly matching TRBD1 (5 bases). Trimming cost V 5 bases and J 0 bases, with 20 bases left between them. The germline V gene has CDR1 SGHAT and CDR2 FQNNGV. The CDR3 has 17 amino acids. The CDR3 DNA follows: TGTGCCAGCAGCCCAGAAGGTTCCTGGGGCTACTCCTACGAGCAGTACTTC. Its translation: CASSPEGSWGYSYEQYF.

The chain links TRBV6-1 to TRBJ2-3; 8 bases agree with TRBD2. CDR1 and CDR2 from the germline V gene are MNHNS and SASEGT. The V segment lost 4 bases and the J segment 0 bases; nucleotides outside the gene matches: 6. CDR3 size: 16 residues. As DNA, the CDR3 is TGTGCCAGCAGTGTGTCACTAGCGGTTAGCACAGATACGCAGTATTTT. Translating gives CASSVSLAVSTDTQYF.

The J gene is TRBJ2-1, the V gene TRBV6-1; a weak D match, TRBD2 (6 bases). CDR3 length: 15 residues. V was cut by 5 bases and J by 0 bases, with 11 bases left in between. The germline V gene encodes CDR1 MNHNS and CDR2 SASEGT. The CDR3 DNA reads TGTGCCAGCAGTAAGGGACTGAACTCCTACAATGAGCAGTTCTTC. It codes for CASSKGLNSYNEQFF.

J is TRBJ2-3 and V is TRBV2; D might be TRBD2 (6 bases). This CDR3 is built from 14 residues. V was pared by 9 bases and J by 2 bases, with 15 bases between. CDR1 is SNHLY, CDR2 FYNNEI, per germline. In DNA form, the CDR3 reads TGTGCCAGGGGGGGACTGAGGAACACAGATACGCAGTATTTT. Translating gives CARGGLRNTDTQYF.

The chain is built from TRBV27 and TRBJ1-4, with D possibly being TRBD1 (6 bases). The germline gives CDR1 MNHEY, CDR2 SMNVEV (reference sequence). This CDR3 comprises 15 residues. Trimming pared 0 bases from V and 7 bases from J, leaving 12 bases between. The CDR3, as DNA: TGTGCCAGCAGTTTATCGACGGGGGCGCTTGAAAAACTGTTTTTT. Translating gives CASSLSTGALEKLFF.